These 13 T cell receptor beta chains were sequenced from one sample in a study of blood T cell repertoires in COVID-19. Data came from immunoSEQ multiplex PCR; TCRdb stores just in-frame clones and leaves some out. Of 150,000 to 160,000 clones in the sample, around 85% are singletons; the top ten hold 0.63%. Specimen: peripheral blood. Receptors originate from a man aged 60-69 years with COVID-19, enrolled during active disease.

The chain uses TRBV3-1 (or the pseudogene TRBV3-2) and TRBJ2-1; 8 bases fit TRBD2. The CDR3 consists of 13 residues. CDR1 is LGHDT and CDR2 is YNNKEL in the germline V gene (reference sequence). V was pared by 4 bases and J by 7 bases, with 3 bases of the junction left unmatched. CDR3 residues: CASSLAGRNEQFF. The DNA for the CDR3 is TGTGCCAGCAGCCTAGCGGGGAGGAATGAGCAGTTCTTC.

This CDR3 reads CASSYSLVVGYGYTF. The CDR3 nucleotides read TGTGCCAGCAGTTACTCTTTGGTGGTCGGCTATGGCTACACCTTC. The chain couples TRBV6-2 or TRBV6-3 to TRBJ1-2; D remains ambiguous. Germline V lookup: CDR1 MNHEY, CDR2 SVGEGT. The length of the CDR3 is 15 residues. V dropped 0 bases and J dropped 4 bases, with 12 bases sitting between them.

This chain joins TRBV5-5 and TRBJ2-7; D call uncertain. Germline V gene lookup returns CDR1 SGHKS and CDR2 YYEKEE (reference sequence). With 0 bases removed from V and 2 bases from J, the gap between germline ends came to 9 bases. The CDR3 covers 14 residues. This CDR3 reads CASSLVKLAYEQYF. CDR3 sequence (DNA): TGTGCCAGCAGCTTGGTTAAGCTAGCCTACGAGCAGTACTTC. Full variable domain (outside the CDR3, taken from reference TRBV5-5 and TRBJ2-7): DAGVTQSPTHLIKTRGQQVTLRCSPISGHKSVSWYQQVLGQGPQFIFQYYEKEERGRGNFPDRFSARQFPNYSSELNVNALLLGDSALYLCASSLVKLAYEQYFGPGTRLTVT.

V gene TRBV24-1 combines with J gene TRBJ2-3; 8 bases map to TRBD1. This CDR3 contains 16 residues. V gave up 4 bases and J gave up 1 base; unmatched junction bases: 6. Germline CDR1 reads KGHDR; CDR2 reads SFDVKD. This CDR3 reads CATSDPPGQGTDTQYF. Written as DNA, the CDR3 is TGTGCCACCAGTGACCCTCCGGGACAGGGCACAGATACGCAGTATTTT.

The CDR3 bases are TGTGCCAGTAGTAAGTTGACAGGGGGCTTTTCACCCCTCCACTTT. Translated, it gives CASSKLTGGFSPLHF. V gene TRBV19 combines with J gene TRBJ1-6; the match to TRBD1 covers 10 bases. The CDR3 has 15 amino acids. After removal of 4 bases from V and 9 bases from J, the junction contained 6 bases not matched to a gene. Looked up from germline, CDR1 is LNHDA and CDR2 is SQIVND (reference sequence).

The chain uses TRBV7-2 and TRBJ2-2; 8 nucleotides line up with TRBD1. CDR1 is SGHTA and CDR2 is FQGNSA in the germline V gene. V dropped 4 bases and J dropped 5; count of bases not matched to a gene: 6. This CDR3 spans 15 amino acids. CDR3 DNA sequence: TGTGCCAGCAGCTGGTCAGGGGGCGGAACCGGGGAGCTGTTTTTT. This sequence encodes CASSWSGGGTGELFF.

This clone was observed a few times. The V gene is TRBV11-3, the J gene TRBJ2-1; TRBD1 aligns across 8 bases. Germline CDR1 is SGHNT and CDR2 is YENEEA. V lost 5 bases and J lost 15; bases outside the gene matches: 12. The CDR3 has 13 amino acids. CDR3 DNA sequence: TGTGCCAGCAGCAACACACAGGGGGGCCAGGGGTTCTTC. Its protein product is CASSNTQGGQGFF.

This chain joins TRBV7-2 and TRBJ2-5; 9 bases are a match to TRBD1. J lost 2 bases, V lost 5 bases, and 3 bases had no gene match. Germline CDR1 and CDR2: SGHTA and FQGNSA. The CDR3 has 14 residues. The CDR3 DNA reads as TGTGCCAGCAGCCTGGGACAGGGACAAGAGACCCAGTACTTC. This codes for CASSLGQGQETQYF.

This chain joins TRBV5-6 and TRBJ1-5, with 8 bases lining up with TRBD1. The CDR3 is made up of 19 amino acids. From germline, CDR1 is SGHDT and CDR2 YYEEEE. V dropped 0 bases and J dropped 2; count of bases not matched to a gene: 13. The DNA for the CDR3 is TGTGCCAGCAGCTTGGATGCCGCAGGGGGCGCGACGGGCAATCAGCCCCAGCATTTT. It yields the protein CASSLDAAGGATGNQPQHF.

This chain uses TRBV9 with TRBJ2-1; the match to TRBD2 covers 8 bases. The CDR3 length is 14 residues. The germline V gene encodes CDR1 SGDLS and CDR2 YYNGEE. With V trimmed by 4 bases and J by 9 bases, 9 bases remained unmatched. The CDR3 DNA is TGTGCCAGCAGCCCCCCAGCGGGAGTGGGTGAGCAGTTCTTC. Its translation is CASSPPAGVGEQFF.

J is TRBJ1-6 and V is TRBV7-8; the D gene is possibly TRBD1 (6 bases). The CDR3 totals 14 residues. The germline CDR1 and CDR2 sequences are SGHVS and FQNEAQ. V was clipped by 6 bases and J by 10 bases, with 16 bases between them. The CDR3 DNA follows: TGTGCCAGCAGTCTCGGGCAGGGGAGATCACCCCTCCACTTT. This translates into CASSLGQGRSPLHF.

The chain is built from TRBV6-1 and TRBJ2-2; 10 bases map to TRBD2. The J segment lost 7 bases and the V segment lost 4 bases, leaving 6 bases of the junction unmatched. The germline CDR1 and CDR2 sequences are MNHNS and SASEGT. The CDR3 has 15 amino acids. DNA of the CDR3: TGTGCCAGCAGTGTCCTAGCGGGGGCGGGCGGGGAGCTGTTTTTT. It encodes CASSVLAGAGGELFF.

V and J are TRBV6-5 and TRBJ2-1, with TRBD2 identical over 7 bases. The V segment lost 8 bases and the J segment 8 bases; nucleotides outside the gene matches: 15. Germline V gene sequence: CDR1 MNHEY, CDR2 SVGAGI. The CDR3 covers 15 residues. CDR3 protein: CASSIRGVEVDEQFF. The CDR3 bases are TGTGCCAGCTCCATTCGGGGGGTTGAGGTCGATGAGCAGTTCTTC.